What follows are 18 T cell receptor beta chains derived from one specimen sequenced in a study of blood T cell repertoires in COVID-19. TCRdb's table, derived via immunoSEQ multiplex PCR, lists solely in-frame clones and lacks some. Of about 200,000 clones listed, 90% are singletons. The sequenced sample was peripheral blood. The receptor set was obtained from a man aged 50-60 years with acute or convalescent COVID-19.

The genes are TRBV4-2 and TRBJ1-4, with 9 bases identical to TRBD1. Germline values: CDR1 LGHNA, CDR2 YNFKEQ. There are 16 residues in the CDR3. After removal of 1 base from V and 8 bases from J, the junction contained 8 bases not matched to a gene. The CDR3 bases are TGTGCCAGCAGCCAAGCCGGGACAGGGAGGAACGAAAAACTGTTTTTT. Its protein product is CASSQAGTGRNEKLFF.

This chain uses TRBV27 with TRBJ2-3; the D gene is possibly TRBD1 (5 bases). This CDR3 comprises 16 residues. Trimming removed 1 base at V and 0 bases at J, with 11 bases between. CDR1 and CDR2 from the germline V gene are MNHEY and SMNVEV (reference sequence). The CDR3 nucleotides read TGTGCCAGCAGTTTATGGGGCGGAGCTAGCACAGATACGCAGTATTTT. This translates into CASSLWGGASTDTQYF.

This chain uses TRBV5-6 with TRBJ2-3; perhaps TRBD2 as D (5 bases). The germline V gene has CDR1 SGHDT and CDR2 YYEEEE. Trimming removed 0 bases at V and 1 base at J, with 9 bases between. The CDR3 loop spans 15 amino acids. In DNA form, the CDR3 reads TGTGCCAGCAGCTTGGCGGGGTTCGGCACAGATACGCAGTATTTT. This encodes CASSLAGFGTDTQYF.

This clone was seen a few times. The chain joins TRBV10-1 to TRBJ2-7; TRBD1 aligns across 10 bases. The germline CDR1 and CDR2 sequences are WNHNN and SYGVQD (reference sequence). CDR3 length: 14 amino acids. J gave up 4 bases and V 3 bases, and 3 bases lay outside the gene matches. CDR3 coding DNA: TGCGCCAGCAGTGATCCGGACAGGGGGTACGAGCAGTACTTC. As protein: CASSDPDRGYEQYF.

The V and J genes are TRBV19 and TRBJ2-5, with 7 bases matching TRBD1. This CDR3 is 16 amino acids long. CDR1 is LNHDA, CDR2 SQIVND, per germline (reference sequence). The ends lost 1 base at V and 1 base at J; junction bases unmatched: 6. CDR3: CASSIGRTGIQETQYF. In DNA form, the CDR3 reads TGTGCCAGTAGTATAGGCCGGACAGGCATCCAAGAGACCCAGTACTTC.

The J gene is TRBJ2-7, the V gene TRBV11-2; no clear D. Germline V gives CDR1 SGHAT, CDR2 FQNNGV. V lost 1 base to trimming and J lost 3 bases, with 7 bases between them. The length of the CDR3 is 13 residues. CDR3 sequence (DNA): TGTGCCAGCAGCTTAGGAAGCTACTACGAGCAGTACTTC. Its protein product is CASSLGSYYEQYF.

The chain employs TRBV29-1 and TRBJ1-2; weak D call: TRBD1 (6 bases). The germline V gene has CDR1 SQVTM and CDR2 ANQGSEA. CDR3 length: 16 amino acids. The V gene lost 1 base and the J gene lost 4 bases, with 19 bases spanning the gap. CDR3 protein: CSVEGDGGAAGYGYTF. CDR3 DNA sequence: TGCAGCGTTGAAGGGGACGGGGGGGCGGCTGGCTATGGCTACACCTTC.

This clone was detected only a few times. CDR3 nucleotide sequence: TGTGCCAGCACGAGGGACAGGAGCTCTGGAAACACCATATATTTT. Amino acids: CASTRDRSSGNTIYF. The chain uses TRBV7-9 and TRBJ1-3, with 8 bases identical to TRBD1. The trim removed 7 bases at V and 0 bases at J, leaving 5 bases unmatched. The CDR3 spans 15 residues. Germline V gene lookup returns CDR1 SEHNR and CDR2 FQNEAQ (reference sequence).

The chain recombines TRBV3-1 (or the pseudogene TRBV3-2) with TRBJ2-7; D is unclear. Germline loops: CDR1 LGHDT, CDR2 YNNKEL (reference sequence). V lost 1 base and J lost 3, with 10 bases in between. The CDR3 is 14 residues long. CDR3 in DNA: TGTGCCAGCAGCCAAGGAGGAATCATCTACGAGCAGTACTTC. This sequence encodes CASSQGGIIYEQYF.

To note about this clone: At one end the junction does not follow the germline gene, possibly because of a read error. V gene TRBV5-1 combines with J gene TRBJ2-2; no clear D. Germline loops: CDR1 SGHRS, CDR2 YFSETQ. The CDR3 covers 14 residues. CDR3 amino acids: CASRLGHNTGELFF. CDR3 in DNA: TGCGCCAGCAGGTTGGGTCATAACACCGGGGAGCTGTTTTTT.

CDR3 sequence: CSGGQGGTEAFF. The CDR3, as DNA: TGCAGCGGGGGACAGGGGGGTACTGAAGCTTTCTTT. J is TRBJ1-1 and V is TRBV29-1, with 11 bases that match TRBD1. The J segment lost 5 bases and the V segment lost 7 bases, leaving 3 bases of the junction unmatched. This CDR3 has 12 residues. CDR1 SQVTM and CDR2 ANQGSEA come from the germline V gene.

The chain combines TRBV13 with TRBJ2-1; 7 bases align to TRBD2. This CDR3 is 15 amino acids long. The trim removed 2 bases at V and 3 bases at J, leaving 4 bases unmatched. Germline CDR1 and CDR2: PRHDT and FYEKMQ (reference sequence). CDR3 bases: TGTGCCAGCAGCTTACGCAGGACTAGCTACAATGAGCAGTTCTTC. Translation gives CASSLRRTSYNEQFF.

Only one count was recorded for this clone. V and J are TRBV7-2 and TRBJ2-7, with D possibly being TRBD1 (6 bases). Trimming took off 4 bases at V and 3 bases at J, with 7 bases between the two ends. The CDR3 extends over 12 amino acids. Germline-derived CDR1 and CDR2 are SGHTA and FQGNSA. The CDR3 DNA follows: TGTGCCAGCAGCTCACAGGGCTACGAGCAGTACTTC. Translated, it gives CASSSQGYEQYF.

The CDR3 bases are TGTGCCAGCAGCTACCGACTAGGGCTGGAGACCCAGTACTTC. Protein sequence: CASSYRLGLETQYF. The V and J genes are TRBV3-1 (or the pseudogene TRBV3-2) and TRBJ2-5; tentatively, D is TRBD2 (6 bases). Trimming removed 5 bases at V and 5 bases at J, with 15 bases between. This CDR3 spans 14 amino acids. Per germline, CDR1 LGHDT and CDR2 YNNKEL (reference sequence).

The genes are TRBV6-5 and TRBJ1-1; tentative D call: TRBD1 (5 bases). The germline V gene has CDR1 MNHEY and CDR2 SVGAGI. Deletions cut 7 bases from V and 1 base from J, with 10 bases between. This CDR3 has 13 amino acids. For the CDR3, the DNA is TGTGCCAGCAACCTACAGGAGAACACTGAAGCTTTCTTT. Amino acid sequence: CASNLQENTEAFF.

The gene calls are TRBV6-1 and TRBJ2-4; no firm D call. The CDR3 sequence is 12 residues long. Germline CDR1 reads MNHNS; CDR2 reads SASEGT. The V end was cut by 2 bases, the J end by 10 bases, with 9 bases between. The CDR3 sequence is CASSEISLIQYF. The CDR3 DNA reads as TGTGCCAGCAGTGAAATTAGCCTAATTCAGTACTTC.

This chain links TRBV6-2 or TRBV6-3 with TRBJ2-1; tentative D call: TRBD1 (5 bases). This CDR3 has 18 residues. Trimming took off 4 bases at V and 0 bases at J, with 19 bases between the two ends. In germline, CDR1 is MNHEY, CDR2 SVGEGT. CDR3 sequence: CASSSSFQGSPSYNEQFF. Here the CDR3 DNA reads TGTGCCAGCAGTTCGTCCTTTCAGGGTTCGCCCTCCTACAATGAGCAGTTCTTC.

This rearrangement joins TRBV7-9 to TRBJ2-3; TRBD2 is a possible D gene (5 bases). CDR3 length equals 16 residues. Germline CDR1 SEHNR, CDR2 FQNEAQ (reference sequence). Trimming took off 4 bases at V and 0 bases at J, with 14 bases between the two ends. CDR3 nucleotides: TGTGCCAGCAGCTATAAACTAGGTCTGAGCACAGATACGCAGTATTTT. Its translation: CASSYKLGLSTDTQYF.